Presented here are 12 T cell receptor beta chains from one specimen sequenced in a study of cytomegalovirus exposure and HLA in healthy donors. With 60 Vbeta and 13 Jbeta primers, the PCR was carried out. TCRdb's copy holds only in-frame clones and misses some; the assay was immunoSEQ multiplex PCR. Among around 140,000 clones listed, 70% to 85% were seen once. The sequenced material came from PBMCs. All receptors come from a man aged 35 to 55 in good health and CMV-seronegative.

This clone was recorded only once. V and J are TRBV6-1 and TRBJ2-2; D might be TRBD1 (6 bases). Germline V CDR1 and CDR2: MNHNS, SASEGT. V lost 7 bases and J 6 bases, leaving 15 bases between the germline ends. The CDR3 loop spans 14 amino acids. CDR3 coding DNA: TGTGCCAGCACCGCAGGGGTGCAGGCCGGGGAGCTGTTTTTT. This translates into CASTAGVQAGELFF.

The rearrangement uses TRBV7-9 and TRBJ2-2, with D unclear. The V end lost 4 bases, the J end lost 5 bases, and 14 bases lay between the germline ends. There are 15 residues in the CDR3. Germline values: CDR1 SEHNR, CDR2 FQNEAQ (reference sequence). The DNA of the CDR3 is TGTGCCAGCAGCTGGCTGGAGACGGGTACCGGGGAGCTGTTTTTT. As protein: CASSWLETGTGELFF.

The V gene is TRBV28, the J gene TRBJ2-7, with 8 bases lining up with TRBD1. J lost 2 bases, V lost 3 bases, and 9 bases had no gene match. The CDR3 contains 16 residues. The germline CDR1 and CDR2 sequences are MDHEN and SYDVKM. The CDR3 reads CASSFPPGQATYEQYF. CDR3 DNA sequence: TGTGCCAGCAGTTTCCCTCCGGGACAGGCAACCTACGAGCAGTACTTC.

This sequence joins TRBV2 and TRBJ2-2; 11 bases fit TRBD2. Trimming took 3 bases from V and 5 from J; bases not matched to a gene: 5. Germline CDR1 is SNHLY and CDR2 is FYNNEI. CDR3 length equals 16 residues. Here the CDR3 DNA reads TGTGCCAGCAGTGATAGCGGGAGGGCTGGAACCGGGGAGCTGTTTTTT. The encoded protein is CASSDSGRAGTGELFF.

The genes are TRBV4-1 and TRBJ2-7; weak D call: TRBD1 (5 bases). V shed 1 base and J shed 7 bases, with 20 bases lying between them. This CDR3 region has 16 residues. The V gene's germline CDR1 is MGHRA and CDR2 YSYEKL. The CDR3 reads CASSQVLAQDPREQYF. CDR3 bases: TGCGCCAGCAGCCAAGTGTTGGCACAGGACCCTCGGGAGCAGTACTTC.

This clone was detected only a few times. The chain carries TRBV5-1 and TRBJ2-2, with 9 bases that match TRBD1. Losses at the gene ends were 1 base for V and 4 bases for J; bases not matched to a gene: 2. The CDR3 loop spans 15 amino acids. Per the germline V gene, CDR1 is SGHRS and CDR2 is YFSETQ. The CDR3 is CASSLTGGVTGELFF. CDR3 DNA: TGCGCCAGCAGCTTGACAGGGGGCGTCACCGGGGAGCTGTTTTTT.

The gene calls are TRBV21-1 and TRBJ1-5; the table's D call, TRBD1, was not checked against the DNA. TRBV21-1 is shown as a pseudogene. The CDR3 runs to 15 residues. CDR3 loop: CASSKERAGNQPQHF. The CDR3 DNA reads TGTGCCAGCAGCAAAGAACGGGCAGGGAATCAGCCCCAGCATTTT.

About this clone itself: The junction shows a germline mismatch at one end, possibly a read error. J is TRBJ2-6 and V is TRBV25-1; a weak D match, TRBD1 (6 bases). CDR1 is MGHDK and CDR2 is SYGVNS in the germline V gene. CDR3 size: 16 residues. CDR3 sequence reads: CASSRYGGSGANGLTF. CDR3 coding DNA: TGTGCCAGCAGCCGCTATGGGGGCTCTGGGGCCAACGGCCTGACTTTC.

This clone was counted a single time. The chain uses TRBV7-3 and TRBJ2-4, with D possibly matching TRBD2 (5 bases). Deletions cut 1 base from V and 9 bases from J, with 13 bases between. This CDR3 has 14 amino acids. The germline V gene encodes CDR1 SGHTA and CDR2 FQGTGA. The CDR3 DNA follows: TGTGCCAGCAGCTTAAGTTCAGTCGAGGGCATTCAGTACTTC. Translation gives CASSLSSVEGIQYF.

The chain employs TRBV4-2 and TRBJ1-2; possibly TRBD1 for D (5 bases). The germline gives CDR1 LGHNA, CDR2 YNFKEQ. V was cut by 5 bases and J by 11 bases, with 9 bases left in between. The CDR3 sequence is 10 residues long. Here the CDR3 DNA reads TGTGCCAGCAGCGGACAAGGTTACACCTTC. Its translation is CASSGQGYTF.

V and J are TRBV28 and TRBJ2-3, with TRBD2 identical over 14 bases. Germline V lookup: CDR1 MDHEN, CDR2 SYDVKM. CDR3 length equals 18 residues. The J segment lost 3 bases and the V segment lost 5 bases, leaving 10 bases of the junction unmatched. This CDR3 reads CASSPTSGRESYTDTQYF. The CDR3 DNA sequence: TGTGCCAGCAGTCCGACTAGCGGGAGGGAAAGTTATACAGATACGCAGTATTTT.

V and J are TRBV27 and TRBJ2-5; a possible D gene is TRBD2 (5 bases). CDR3 length: 16 residues. The V end was cut by 5 bases, the J end by 5 bases, with 21 bases between. Germline CDR1 MNHEY, CDR2 SMNVEV (reference sequence). CDR3 residues: CASSPLGLANTETQYF. For the CDR3, the DNA is TGTGCCAGCAGTCCCCTAGGTCTAGCCAACACCGAGACCCAGTACTTC.